Each of the 31 T cell receptor beta chains below was sequenced from the same sample in a study of blood T cells in healthy people across ages (dated by TCRdb to between 2014 and 2016). Preparation of the library involved 5' RACE. The reads were generated on an Illumina HiSeq 2500. A second about 7 to 12 cycle PCR used a sample-barcoded 5' primer and a J-beta primer mix. TCRdb reprocessing: public reads trimmed at Q25 with fastp, clones called with MiXCR, in-frame beta chains kept. Every distinct CDR3 protein forms one entry, paired with its most common genes and DNA. In all, the sample holds about 1.5 million distinct CDR3 sequences, and about 42% of those were seen once. Around 4% of the sample comes from the top ten. Source material: blood. Receptors originate from a woman aged 18 to 35 in good health.

Here the CDR3 reads CSASPAASSGYNEQFF. The CDR3, as DNA: TGCAGTGCCTCCCCCGCGGCGTCTAGCGGTTACAATGAGCAGTTCTTC. The chain recombines TRBV20-1 with TRBJ2-1; TRBD2 matches 7 bases. Germline lookup yields CDR1 DFQATT and CDR2 SNEGSKA (reference sequence). This CDR3 has 16 amino acids. V lost 6 bases to trimming and J lost 4 bases; unmatched junction nucleotides: 15.

A few counts support this clonotype. This rearrangement joins TRBV7-8 to TRBJ2-3; the match to TRBD2 covers 11 bases. V shed 5 bases and J 7 bases; nucleotides not matched to a gene: 8. Germline V gene sequence: CDR1 SGHVS, CDR2 FQNEAQ. This CDR3 has 15 residues. This CDR3 is CASSPLAGAPHTQYF. Written as DNA, the CDR3 is TGTGCCAGCAGCCCACTAGCGGGAGCCCCCCATACGCAGTATTTT.

This clonotype has only a few counts. V is TRBV7-2 and J is TRBJ2-7; D uncertain. The germline V gene has CDR1 SGHTA and CDR2 FQGNSA. This CDR3 comprises 12 residues. V was pared by 5 bases and J by 3 bases, with 8 bases between. Written as DNA, the CDR3 is TGTGCCAGCAGCCGCTGGAACTACGAGCAGTACTTC. Its translation is CASSRWNYEQYF.

The gene calls are TRBV20-1 and TRBJ1-5; D ambiguous. V lost 0 bases and J lost 4, with 10 bases in between. Germline values: CDR1 DFQATT, CDR2 SNEGSKA (reference sequence). The CDR3 spans 14 residues. The CDR3 nucleotides are TGCAGTGCTAGAGATTTGACACGGAATCAGCCCCAGCATTTT. Protein: CSARDLTRNQPQHF.

This clonotype was counted only a few times. The chain is built from TRBV6-1 and TRBJ2-7, with 10 bases fitting TRBD2. With 1 base clipped from V and 2 bases from J, the junction kept 2 bases outside the gene matches. Germline CDR1 is MNHNS and CDR2 is SASEGT. This CDR3 is 15 amino acids long. CDR3 DNA: TGTGCCAGCAGTGAAGAGGGGACTAGCGCCTACGAGCAGTACTTC. Translation: CASSEEGTSAYEQYF.

This clonotype has a handful of counts. The chain joins TRBV20-1 to TRBJ1-2, with D possibly TRBD1 on 5 matching bases. Germline values: CDR1 DFQATT, CDR2 SNEGSKA (reference sequence). This CDR3 spans 13 amino acids. With 0 bases removed from V and 4 bases from J, the gap between germline ends came to 9 bases. The CDR3 sequence is CSARDGAGYGYTF. As DNA, the CDR3 is TGCAGTGCTAGAGATGGGGCAGGCTATGGCTACACCTTC.

Concerning this clonotype itself: A much larger clone is a single base away; this may be a read error. V gene TRBV10-3 combines with J gene TRBJ1-1, with D uncertain. CDR3 length: 11 amino acids. Trimming took 10 bases from V and 1 from J, leaving 7 bases between them. The V gene's germline CDR1 is ENHRY and CDR2 SYGVKD. CDR3 sequence: CASGENTEAFF. The CDR3 bases are TGTGCCAGCGGTGAGAACACTGAAGCTTTCTTT.

The chain couples TRBV29-1 to TRBJ2-7; D is tentatively TRBD1 or TRBD2 (5 bases each). The CDR3 is 13 amino acids. Trimming left V 7 bases short and J 4 bases short, with 17 bases between. The germline V gene encodes CDR1 SQVTM and CDR2 ANQGSEA. In DNA form, the CDR3 reads TGCAGCGCCAGCCGGGACGGCAAATACGAGCAGTACTTC. Protein sequence: CSASRDGKYEQYF.

The chain has TRBV14 and TRBJ2-5; D is unresolved. This CDR3 is 13 amino acids long. Trimming took off 2 bases at V and 7 bases at J, with 11 bases between the two ends. The V gene's germline CDR1 is SGHDN and CDR2 FVKESK. CDR3 residues: CASSQSVDGTQYF. Here the CDR3 DNA reads TGTGCCAGCAGCCAATCTGTGGACGGGACCCAGTACTTC.

The chain has TRBV20-1 and TRBJ2-3, with a weak D call TRBD2 (6 bases). Trimming stripped 5 bases from V and 7 bases from J, with 19 bases between. From germline, CDR1 is DFQATT and CDR2 SNEGSKA (reference sequence). This CDR3 has 14 residues. The CDR3: CSAGSGDGGNTQYF. CDR3 DNA: TGCAGTGCTGGATCGGGAGATGGGGGAAATACGCAGTATTTT.

This chain connects TRBV21-1 to TRBJ1-1. TRBV21-1 constitutes a pseudogene. The CDR3 length is 17 residues. CDR3 coding DNA: TGTGCCAGCGGCACACGCGGATCGGGGATTCGGGTTACTGAAGCTTTCTTT. Translated, it gives CASGTRGSGIRVTEAFF.

The chain recombines TRBV7-3 with TRBJ1-2, with 7 bases matching TRBD1. Per the germline V gene, CDR1 is SGHTA and CDR2 is FQGTGA. The trim removed 4 bases at V and 6 bases at J, leaving 5 bases unmatched. The CDR3 totals 13 residues. The CDR3 DNA follows: TGTGCCAGCAGCTCGTCGACAGGGAATGGCTACACCTTC. Protein sequence: CASSSSTGNGYTF. The variable domain in full, completed from reference TRBV7-3 and TRBJ1-2, reads GAGVSQTPSNKVTEKGKYVELRCDPISGHTALYWYRQSLGQGPEFLIYFQGTGAADDSGLPNDRFFAVRPEGSVSTLKIQRTERGDSAVYLCASSSSTGNGYTFGSGTRLTVV.

V gene TRBV6-5 combines with J gene TRBJ2-1; TRBD1 matches 7 bases. Germline V gives CDR1 MNHEY, CDR2 SVGAGI. J gave up 9 bases and V 5 bases, and 10 bases lay outside the gene matches. The CDR3 has 14 residues. The CDR3 here is CASSAGTARSEQFF. The CDR3 DNA reads as TGTGCCAGCAGTGCCGGGACAGCCCGCAGTGAGCAGTTCTTC.

This clonotype was seen a few times. The V gene is TRBV7-9, the J gene TRBJ2-7, with 8 bases matching TRBD2. This CDR3 comprises 15 residues. Germline lookup yields CDR1 SEHNR and CDR2 FQNEAQ (reference sequence). Trimming took 6 bases from V and 2 from J; bases not matched to a gene: 9. CDR3 in amino acids: CASSEAGVITYEQYF. For the CDR3, the DNA is TGTGCCAGCAGTGAAGCGGGAGTAATCACCTACGAGCAGTACTTC.

V and J are TRBV2 and TRBJ1-2; weak D call: TRBD1 (6 bases). The CDR3 sequence is 13 residues long. CDR1 and CDR2 from the germline V gene are SNHLY and FYNNEI. V lost 3 bases to trimming and J lost 4 bases, with 9 bases between them. The CDR3 DNA follows: TGTGCCAGCAGTGAGATACAGGGCTATGGCTACACCTTC. Amino acid sequence: CASSEIQGYGYTF.

This clonotype was detected only a few times. This chain joins TRBV10-3 and TRBJ2-3; the match to TRBD2 covers 7 bases. Germline V gives CDR1 ENHRY, CDR2 SYGVKD. After removal of 1 base from V and 0 bases from J, the junction contained 4 bases not matched to a gene. The CDR3 has 16 amino acids. The CDR3 reads CAISEFGRESTDTQYF. CDR3 bases: TGTGCCATCAGTGAGTTCGGGCGGGAGAGCACAGATACGCAGTATTTT.

The genes are TRBV6-4 and TRBJ1-4; 8 bases fit TRBD1. The CDR3 has 15 amino acids. V dropped 6 bases and J dropped 7; count of bases not matched to a gene: 10. Per the germline V gene, CDR1 is MRHNA and CDR2 is SNTAGT. Here the CDR3 reads CASRPEDRAFEKLFF. CDR3 nucleotide sequence: TGTGCCAGCAGACCCGAGGACAGGGCTTTTGAAAAACTGTTTTTT.

V usage is TRBV6-6 and J usage is TRBJ2-5; 15 bases agree with TRBD2. The J call may be mistaken, given a closer DNA end match to TRBJ2-7. Germline CDR1 reads MNHNY; CDR2 reads SVGAGI (reference sequence). The CDR3 has 15 residues. The CDR3 DNA reads as TGTGCCAGCAGAAACGGACTAGCGGGGGGGTCCGAGCAGTACTTC. Its protein product is CASRNGLAGGSEQYF.

The rearrangement joins TRBV20-1 to TRBJ2-5; D is perhaps TRBD1 or TRBD2 (5 bases each). The DNA matches TRBJ2-7 better at its end, which makes the J call doubtful. There are 13 residues in the CDR3. Germline CDR1 is DFQATT and CDR2 is SNEGSKA (reference sequence). The CDR3 DNA reads as TGCAGTGCTAGCCGGGACCTGCTGGTCGAGCAGTACTTC. It encodes CSASRDLLVEQYF.

There are a few counts of this clonotype. The V call is TRBV6-2 or TRBV6-3, the J call TRBJ1-1; TRBD1 matches at 11 bases. This CDR3 comprises 15 residues. Germline values: CDR1 MNHEY, CDR2 SVGEGT. Germline trimming cut 6 bases from V and 0 bases from J; bases unmatched to any gene: 3. The CDR3 coding sequence is TGTGCCAGCAGGGGGACAGGGGGAATGAACACTGAAGCTTTCTTT. Amino acids: CASRGTGGMNTEAFF.

V gene TRBV10-3 combines with J gene TRBJ2-1; 8 bases fit TRBD2. This CDR3 is built from 14 residues. J was trimmed by 4 bases and V by 6 bases; bases with no gene match: 5. CDR1 ENHRY and CDR2 SYGVKD come from the germline V gene. This CDR3 is CAIRTSGFYNEQFF. CDR3 bases: TGTGCCATCAGAACTAGCGGTTTTTACAATGAGCAGTTCTTC.

This clonotype was seen more than once but under ten times. V gene TRBV7-9 combines with J gene TRBJ2-5, with D tentatively TRBD2 (5 bases). The CDR3 consists of 11 residues. The germline V gene has CDR1 SEHNR and CDR2 FQNEAQ (reference sequence). Between the trimmed V and J ends, which lost 6 bases and 11 bases, there was a span of 13 bases. The CDR3 DNA reads TGTGCCAGCAGTTTTGTGGGAGAGCAGTACTTC. Protein sequence: CASSFVGEQYF.

This sequence joins TRBV27 and TRBJ2-7; D is perhaps TRBD2 (5 bases). Trimming shortened V by 4 bases and J by 1 base, and 11 bases separated the two germline ends. Germline loops: CDR1 MNHEY, CDR2 SMNVEV (reference sequence). The CDR3 is made up of 14 amino acids. The CDR3 loop reads CASSYQRSSYEQYF. The CDR3 bases are TGTGCCAGCAGTTATCAGCGGAGTTCCTACGAGCAGTACTTC.

This clonotype was seen a few times. V and J are TRBV18 and TRBJ1-6; D is unclear. There are 15 residues in the CDR3. The V end lost 2 bases, the J end lost 5 bases, and 10 bases lay between the germline ends. The V gene's germline CDR1 is KGHSH and CDR2 LQKENI. The CDR3 loop reads CASSPNSPNNSPLHF. Written as DNA, the CDR3 is TGTGCCAGCTCACCAAATTCCCCCAATAATTCACCCCTCCACTTT.

The chain employs TRBV2 and TRBJ2-5, with 10 bases that match TRBD2. Germline V gene sequence: CDR1 SNHLY, CDR2 FYNNEI. The junction had 7 bases not matched to a gene; V was cut back by 7 bases and J by 2 bases. This CDR3 has 15 amino acids. The CDR3 spells CASIDTSGAQETQYF. The CDR3 bases are TGTGCCAGCATTGATACTAGCGGGGCACAAGAGACCCAGTACTTC.

CDR3: CASSSQGQGLGGYTF. The CDR3 DNA reads as TGTGCCAGCAGTTCCCAGGGACAGGGATTGGGTGGCTACACCTTC. This chain links TRBV12-3 or TRBV12-4 with TRBJ1-2; 9 bases fit TRBD1. This CDR3 has 15 residues. V was clipped by 4 bases and J by 7 bases; unmatched bases: 10.

The chain has TRBV12-3 or TRBV12-4 and TRBJ1-2, with D maybe TRBD1 (5 bases). The V and J ends lost 4 bases and 7 bases respectively, with 22 bases between them. There are 16 residues in the CDR3. The CDR3 region is CASSWGTVGNPGGYTF. DNA for the CDR3: TGTGCCAGCAGTTGGGGGACGGTGGGCAATCCTGGTGGCTACACCTTC.

The chain uses TRBV7-6 and TRBJ1-4; D remains ambiguous. V lost 0 bases and J 4 bases, leaving 9 bases between the germline ends. Germline V gene data show CDR1 as SGHVS and CDR2 as FNYEAQ. The CDR3 has 15 amino acids. The CDR3: CASSLAGSRNEKLFF. DNA for the CDR3: TGTGCCAGCAGCTTAGCGGGGTCCCGTAATGAAAAACTGTTTTTT.

This clonotype turned up a few times. J is TRBJ2-3 and V is TRBV4-3; 7 bases agree with TRBD1. The CDR3 is 16 residues long. CDR1 and CDR2 from the germline V gene are LGHNA and YSLEER. Trimming cost V 4 bases and J 2 bases; bases outside gene matches: 9. The chain's CDR3 is CASSRSQGSYTDTQYF. As DNA, the CDR3 is TGCGCCAGCAGCCGGTCACAGGGGTCCTACACAGATACGCAGTATTTT.

On this clonotype: A much larger clone lies a single base off, so this may be a read error. The chain uses TRBV29-1 and TRBJ2-1; weak D call: TRBD1 (6 bases). Germline CDR1 reads SQVTM; CDR2 reads ANQGSEA. CDR3 size: 13 residues. The CDR3 is CNVSQGAYNEQFF. DNA of the CDR3: TGCAACGTTTCACAGGGAGCCTACAATGAGCAGTTCTTC.

This chain uses TRBV20-1 with TRBJ1-1; D is uncertain. CDR1 DFQATT and CDR2 SNEGSKA come from the germline V gene (reference sequence). The ends were cut back, 1 base at V and 0 bases at J, with 15 bases in the middle. This CDR3 contains 16 residues. CDR3 region: CSARGQFWQLNTEAFF. CDR3 nucleotides: TGCAGTGCTAGAGGTCAGTTTTGGCAGTTGAACACTGAAGCTTTCTTT.